This TCR beta chain came from a study of T cell repertoires in cytomegalovirus infection (dated by TCRdb to about 2019). At the level of the whole study: The HLA type of each donor mattered for the analysis, because public TCR beta signatures pointed to carriage of CMV infection along with the matching HLA type. What the work shows at the level of the full study, not this receptor alone: Carriers of CMV infection plus the relevant HLA type were discriminated by the cumulative frequency of public TCR beta family members in the study cohort and in an independent 352-donor cohort. The ex vivo response was dominated by HLA-C-restricted CMV-specific TCR beta clonotypes, and the single most frequent clonotype in two of eight donors was supplied by these HLA-C-restricted clonotypes.

The germline V gene specifies SNHLY as CDR1 and FYNNEI as CDR2. Trimming removed 2 bases from V and 8 bases from J, leaving 21 bases between the germline ends. Counted from cysteine to phenylalanine, this CDR3 has 16 amino acids. This entry keeps only the CDR3 DNA: 48 bases, framed from base 1. Sequencing used an Illumina HiSeq 1500. TCRdb reprocessing: public reads trimmed at Q25 with fastp, clones called with MiXCR, in-frame beta chains kept. All rows with the same CDR3 protein become a single entry with the most common DNA and genes. In this sample the table shows approximately 490,000 distinct CDR3 sequences, around 11% of which occur a single time. About a tenth of the sample is in the top ten clones. This clonotype occurred a few times. The antigen it recognizes is unknown. Per-nucleotide qualities are absent, and no much larger clonotype sits a single base away.

The sequence derives from a human donor in good health (CMV status not recorded). Some clones in this sample may be carry-over from other donors' samples. The chain joins TRBV2 to TRBJ1-1; the D region possibly corresponds to TRBD1 (5 bases align). The sample taken for sequencing was PBMCs. The DNA sequence follows: TGTGCCAGCAGTGAACGGAGGGGCAGGGTGAACAGGGAAGCTTTCTTT. Translated, this gives CASSERRGRVNREAFF.